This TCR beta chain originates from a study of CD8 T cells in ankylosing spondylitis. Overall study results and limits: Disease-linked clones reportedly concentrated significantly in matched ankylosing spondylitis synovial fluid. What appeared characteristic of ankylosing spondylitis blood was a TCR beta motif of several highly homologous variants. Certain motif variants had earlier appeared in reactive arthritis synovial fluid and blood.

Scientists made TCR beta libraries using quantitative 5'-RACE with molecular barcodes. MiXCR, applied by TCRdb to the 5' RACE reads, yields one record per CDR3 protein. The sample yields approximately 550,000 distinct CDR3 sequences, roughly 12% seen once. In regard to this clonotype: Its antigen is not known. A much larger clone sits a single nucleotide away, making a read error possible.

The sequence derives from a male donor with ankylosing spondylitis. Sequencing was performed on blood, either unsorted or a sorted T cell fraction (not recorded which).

CDR3 nucleotides: TGCTGTGCTAGAGATCTACTAGCGGGAAACCAAGAGACCCAGTACTTC. It specifies CCARDLLAGNQETQYF. The chain links TRBV20-1 to TRBJ2-5; the match to TRBD2 covers 10 bases. The germline gives CDR1 DFQATT, CDR2 SNEGSKA (reference sequence). This CDR3 has 16 residues.